Presented here are 12 T cell receptor beta chains from one specimen sequenced in a study of siplizumab effects on memory and regulatory T cells. Profiled with immunoSEQ multiplex PCR; TCRdb holds only in-frame clones, not every one. Among around 72,000 clones, about 89% were seen once, and the ten largest hold roughly 29%. The sequenced sample was CD8+ T cells sorted from blood. The receptors were sampled from a human donor in good health.

V is TRBV19 and J is TRBJ1-1; no clear D. CDR1 is LNHDA, CDR2 SQIVND, per germline (reference sequence). The CDR3 consists of 13 residues. V lost 7 bases and J 4 bases, leaving 13 bases between the germline ends. CDR3 sequence: CASTGGRVTEAFF. The CDR3 nucleotides are TGTGCCAGTACGGGAGGGAGAGTCACTGAAGCTTTCTTT.

This rearrangement joins TRBV5-5 to TRBJ2-7; a possible D gene is TRBD1 (7 bases). The CDR3 contains 13 residues. Trimming took off 2 bases at V and 6 bases at J, with 12 bases between the two ends. CDR1 and CDR2 from the germline V gene are SGHKS and YYEKEE (reference sequence). The CDR3 sequence is CASSFRGAGEQYF. Here the CDR3 DNA reads TGTGCCAGCAGCTTCAGGGGGGCTGGCGAGCAGTACTTC.

In nucleotides, the CDR3 is TGCGCCAGCAGCCAAGTGGGCGGGAACACTGAAGCTTTCTTT. This codes for CASSQVGGNTEAFF. The rearrangement joins TRBV4-1 to TRBJ1-1; no clear D gene. CDR1 is MGHRA, CDR2 YSYEKL, per germline. There are 14 residues in the CDR3. Deletions cut 1 base from V and 1 base from J, with 7 bases between.

The table lists this clone with a count of one. The V gene is TRBV4-1, the J gene TRBJ2-7; 7 bases map to TRBD1. V lost 4 bases, J lost 1 base, and 4 bases stayed unmatched. This CDR3 region has 14 residues. Per the germline V gene, CDR1 is MGHRA and CDR2 is YSYEKL. The CDR3 loop reads CASSPGTASYEQYF. CDR3 DNA: TGCGCCAGCAGCCCAGGGACAGCTTCCTACGAGCAGTACTTC.

The rearrangement uses TRBV7-6 and TRBJ2-1; D unclear. CDR3 size: 15 residues. CDR1 is SGHVS and CDR2 is FNYEAQ in the germline V gene. The V end lost 5 bases, the J end lost 8 bases, and 19 bases lay between the germline ends. In nucleotides, the CDR3 is TGTGCCAGCAGCGTAACTCCGACGGGCCTGGATGAGCAGTTCTTC. Translating it yields CASSVTPTGLDEQFF.

V is TRBV5-1 and J is TRBJ1-1; D might be TRBD1 (5 bases). CDR1 SGHRS and CDR2 YFSETQ come from the germline V gene. Trimming took off 4 bases at V and 1 base at J, with 8 bases between the two ends. The CDR3 sequence is 13 residues long. The CDR3 nucleotides are TGCGCCAGCAGCCGGGACGGGAACACTGAAGCTTTCTTT. It is translated as CASSRDGNTEAFF.

The chain recombines TRBV4-1 with TRBJ2-7, with 7 positions matching TRBD1. The CDR3 is 15 amino acids. Germline-derived CDR1 and CDR2 are MGHRA and YSYEKL. V shed 3 bases and J 3 bases; nucleotides not matched to a gene: 8. CDR3: CASSHPGQSNYEQYF. In DNA, the CDR3 is TGCGCCAGCAGCCACCCGGGACAGAGTAACTACGAGCAGTACTTC.

This clone came up once. This chain uses TRBV7-6 with TRBJ2-1; TRBD2 matches 9 bases. V lost 2 bases to trimming and J lost 3 bases; unmatched junction nucleotides: 8. The germline V gene encodes CDR1 SGHVS and CDR2 FNYEAQ. CDR3 length: 17 amino acids. CDR3 bases: TGTGCCAGCAGCTTAAAGACCGGGACTAGCAGCTACAATGAGCAGTTCTTC. Amino acids: CASSLKTGTSSYNEQFF.

The V and J genes are TRBV30 and TRBJ1-1; no clear D. The CDR3 consists of 11 residues. Germline CDR1 and CDR2: GTSNPN and SVGIG (reference sequence). V was clipped by 4 bases and J by 0 bases, with 3 bases between them. The CDR3 DNA is TGTGCCTGGAATATGAACACTGAAGCTTTCTTT. The encoded protein is CAWNMNTEAFF.

The gene calls are TRBV6-5 and TRBJ1-1; D gene unclear. The CDR3 has 15 residues. The germline V gene has CDR1 MNHEY and CDR2 SVGAGI. V lost 2 bases, J lost 0 bases, and 10 bases lay in between. The CDR3 bases are TGTGCCAGCAGTTACAGCTACAGCCTGAACACTGAAGCTTTCTTT. Translation gives CASSYSYSLNTEAFF.

CDR3 amino acids: CASRALGTEQFF. The CDR3, as DNA: TGTGCCAGCAGGGCCCTGGGGACAGAGCAGTTCTTC. The genes are TRBV2 and TRBJ2-1; tentatively, D is TRBD1 (6 bases). The CDR3 has 12 amino acids. V was cut by 6 bases and J by 10 bases, with 13 bases left in between. From germline, CDR1 is SNHLY and CDR2 FYNNEI.

V and J are TRBV2 and TRBJ1-2; no clear D gene. This CDR3 is built from 15 residues. Trimming took 7 bases from V and 6 from J, leaving 21 bases between them. Germline CDR1 and CDR2: SNHLY and FYNNEI. CDR3 loop: CASNGVSYWEDGYTF. The CDR3, as DNA: TGTGCCAGCAATGGGGTGTCGTACTGGGAGGATGGCTACACCTTC.